What follows describes a single T cell receptor beta chain. As yet, its antigen is unknown. This specimen belongs to a study of OX40 agonist ivuxolimab in advanced cancers. Looking at the study overall: Dose-escalation cases comprised hepatocellular carcinoma, melanoma, renal cell or head and neck cancer.

Germline V lookup: CDR1 WSHSY, CDR2 SAAADI. The CDR3 runs to 15 residues. The V end lost 0 bases, the J end lost 6 bases, and 12 bases lay between the germline ends. Sequencing used immunoSEQ multiplex PCR; TCRdb keeps in-frame clones, though not all of them. The sample has around 19,000 clones; 65% to 85% are singletons. Study results and caveats: Some nonresponders also had low normalized T-cell clonal expansion.

This TCR came from an adult with an advanced solid tumor such as melanoma, head and neck, liver or kidney cancer. The rearrangement joins TRBV10-2 to TRBJ1-5, with D hard to call. The sequences come from CD4+ or CD8+ T cells sorted from blood, collected in a trial of the OX40 agonist ivuxolimab. CDR3: CASSESIGRGQPQHF. As DNA, the CDR3 is TGCGCCAGCAGTGAGTCGATAGGGCGCGGTCAGCCCCAGCATTTT.